Below are 23 T cell receptor beta chains sequenced from a single sample in a study of CD8 T cells in ankylosing spondylitis. The antigens for these receptors are not known. In TCRdb, the 5' RACE reads were re-called with MiXCR into one record per CDR3 protein. The sample lists some 840,000 distinct CDR3 sequences, around 11% occurring once. Study observations and caveats: Apparently characteristic of ankylosing spondylitis blood was a TCR beta motif (about 8 highly homologous variants).

Sequencing was done on a sample of blood, either unsorted or a sorted T cell fraction (not recorded which). Receptors originate from a male donor with ankylosing spondylitis.

The table lists this clonotype with many counts. The chain employs TRBV20-1 and TRBJ2-1; TRBD2 matches 8 bases. The V and J ends lost 0 bases and 3 bases, in that order; junction bases with no gene match: 7. Germline CDR1 reads DFQATT; CDR2 reads SNEGSKA (reference sequence). The CDR3 loop spans 16 amino acids. CDR3 nucleotide sequence: TGCAGTGCTAGAGAACTCAGGCGGGGGGACTACAATGAGCAGTTCTTC. Its protein is CSARELRRGDYNEQFF.

The chain uses TRBV11-2 and TRBJ1-2; TRBD1 aligns across 10 bases. This CDR3 spans 17 amino acids. The J segment lost 6 bases and the V segment lost 6 bases, leaving 16 bases of the junction unmatched. The germline V gene has CDR1 SGHAT and CDR2 FQNNGV. CDR3 sequence (DNA): TGTGCCAGCAGAAGTGGGACAGGGGTAATACGGAGGGATGGCTACACCTTC. The encoded protein is CASRSGTGVIRRDGYTF.

A few counts support this clonotype. V is TRBV3-1 and J is TRBJ2-7, with D perhaps being TRBD1 or TRBD2 (5 bases each). Trimming removed 3 bases at V and 3 bases at J, with 9 bases between. Germline lookup yields CDR1 LGHDT and CDR2 YNNKEL (reference sequence). This CDR3 region has 13 residues. The CDR3 spells CASSHRDLYEQYF. Here the CDR3 DNA reads TGTGCCAGCAGCCACCGGGACCTCTACGAGCAGTACTTC.

This clonotype was recorded a few times. The chain combines TRBV10-1 with TRBJ1-5, with D hard to call. Germline loops: CDR1 WNHNN, CDR2 SYGVQD (reference sequence). The CDR3 is 13 amino acids. Trimming removed 2 bases at V and 6 bases at J, with 8 bases between. In nucleotides, the CDR3 is TGCGCCAGCAGTGAGGATCTGATTCAGCCCCAGCATTTT. Translated: CASSEDLIQPQHF.

This clonotype was seen a few times. V is TRBV7-3 and J is TRBJ2-1; 7 bases match TRBD2. This CDR3 spans 14 amino acids. V was pared by 0 bases and J by 15 bases, with 11 bases of the junction left unmatched. Germline V gene sequence: CDR1 SGHTA, CDR2 FQGTGA. CDR3 sequence reads: CASSLTREGPNLFF. The DNA of the CDR3 is TGTGCCAGCAGCTTAACGAGGGAGGGTCCCAATCTGTTCTTC. Together with reference TRBV7-3 and TRBJ2-1, the CDR3 gives the full variable domain: GAGVSQTPSNKVTEKGKYVELRCDPISGHTALYWYRQSLGQGPEFLIYFQGTGAADDSGLPNDRFFAVRPEGSVSTLKIQRTERGDSAVYLCASSLTREGPNLFFGPGTRLTVL.

This sequence joins TRBV29-1 and TRBJ2-4; 7 positions match TRBD1. The V segment lost 4 bases and the J segment 1 base; nucleotides outside the gene matches: 7. In germline, CDR1 is SQVTM, CDR2 ANQGSEA. The CDR3 totals 15 residues. The CDR3 region is CSVGPRQGAKNIQYF. The CDR3 DNA reads as TGCAGCGTTGGCCCCAGACAGGGCGCCAAAAACATTCAGTACTTC.

This chain connects TRBV4-3 to TRBJ2-2; the match to TRBD2 covers 7 bases. Unmatched junction bases numbered 5, after V lost 4 bases and J lost 3 bases. This CDR3 spans 15 amino acids. Germline V gene lookup returns CDR1 LGHNA and CDR2 YSLEER. The CDR3 DNA sequence: TGCGCCAGCAGCCGGACGGGAGGATACACCGGGGAGCTGTTTTTT. This sequence encodes CASSRTGGYTGELFF.

This clonotype was found a few times. The rearrangement joins TRBV7-9 to TRBJ1-6; D unresolved. V was clipped by 5 bases and J by 0 bases, with 5 bases between them. Germline values: CDR1 SEHNR, CDR2 FQNEAQ (reference sequence). The CDR3 loop spans 14 amino acids. CDR3 residues: CASSLFSYNSPLHF. In nucleotides, the CDR3 is TGTGCCAGCAGCCTTTTCTCCTATAATTCACCCCTCCACTTT. Variable domain in full (rest from reference TRBV7-9 and TRBJ1-6): DTGVSQNPRHKITKRGQNVTFRCDPISEHNRLYWYRQTLGQGPEFLTYFQNEAQLEKSRLLSDRFSAERPKGSFSTLEIQRTEQGDSAMYLCASSLFSYNSPLHFGNGTRLTVT.

This clonotype was counted a few times. The chain uses TRBV20-1 and TRBJ2-5, with D maybe TRBD2 (5 bases). The CDR3 loop spans 14 amino acids. Trimming pared 2 bases from V and 0 bases from J, leaving 10 bases between. Germline values: CDR1 DFQATT, CDR2 SNEGSKA (reference sequence). The CDR3 here is CSARSRVHQETQYF. CDR3 DNA sequence: TGCAGTGCTAGATCGCGGGTCCACCAAGAGACCCAGTACTTC.

This chain connects TRBV28 to TRBJ2-7; D may be TRBD2 (6 bases). V was pared by 5 bases and J by 9 bases, with 23 bases between. Per germline, CDR1 MDHEN and CDR2 SYDVKM. This CDR3 comprises 15 residues. CDR3 sequence reads: CASSTAGGTPSLQYF. CDR3 nucleotides: TGTGCCAGCAGTACCGCCGGCGGGACCCCCTCTTTGCAGTACTTC. Complete variable domain (other parts from reference TRBV28 and TRBJ2-7): DVKVTQSSRYLVKRTGEKVFLECVQDMDHENMFWYRQDPGLGLRLIYFSYDVKMKEKGDIPEGYSVSREKKERFSLILESASTNQTSMYLCASSTAGGTPSLQYFGPGTRLTVT.

The V call is TRBV6-2 or TRBV6-3, the J call TRBJ2-3, with D unresolved. Germline CDR1 and CDR2: MNHEY and SVGEGT. V lost 7 bases and J lost 0, with 8 bases in between. This CDR3 comprises 13 residues. The CDR3 protein is CASKKTSTDTQYF. DNA for the CDR3: TGTGCCAGCAAAAAGACTAGCACAGATACGCAGTATTTT.

This clonotype was found a few times. The V and J genes are TRBV7-2 and TRBJ2-5; 8 bases agree with TRBD2. This CDR3 region has 15 residues. Trimming took 2 bases from V and 5 from J; bases not matched to a gene: 7. Looked up from germline, CDR1 is SGHTA and CDR2 is FQGNSA. Written as DNA, the CDR3 is TGTGCCAGCAGCTTAAACGGGGGGGAGGCGGAGACCCAGTACTTC. Its protein is CASSLNGGEAETQYF.

This clonotype has only a few counts. This chain links TRBV5-1 with TRBJ2-7; D is undetermined. Germline-derived CDR1 and CDR2 are SGHRS and YFSETQ. The V end lost 0 bases, the J end lost 7 bases, and 14 bases lay between the germline ends. The CDR3 has 14 amino acids. CDR3 protein: CASSLDEISGEQYF. CDR3 coding DNA: TGCGCCAGCAGCTTGGACGAGATTTCGGGTGAGCAGTACTTC.

V and J are TRBV19 and TRBJ2-7; TRBD1 might be the D (6 bases). Trimming took off 4 bases at V and 2 bases at J, with 15 bases between the two ends. There are 15 residues in the CDR3. In germline, CDR1 is LNHDA, CDR2 SQIVND (reference sequence). In DNA, the CDR3 is TGTGCCAGTAGTACCCTGGGACAACGCACCTACGAGCAGTACTTC. Protein: CASSTLGQRTYEQYF.

This clonotype has a handful of counts. The rearrangement links TRBV12-3 or TRBV12-4 to TRBJ2-1; D gene ambiguous. The CDR3 is made up of 15 amino acids. The ends were cut back, 6 bases at V and 7 bases at J, with 19 bases in the middle. The DNA of the CDR3 is TGTGCCAGCAGCCAACCTAGGGTCATTGATAATGAGCAGTTCTTC. The encoded protein is CASSQPRVIDNEQFF.

This clonotype came up many times. This chain uses TRBV4-3 with TRBJ1-5; D remains ambiguous. The CDR3 covers 13 residues. From germline, CDR1 is LGHNA and CDR2 YSLEER. V gave up 1 base and J gave up 5 bases, with 6 bases separating them. The CDR3 DNA follows: TGCGCCAGCAGCCAAGGATTAGATCAGCCCCAGCATTTT. Translated, it gives CASSQGLDQPQHF.

This chain joins TRBV20-1 and TRBJ1-1; TRBD1 matches at 7 bases. This CDR3 has 12 residues. Germline V CDR1 and CDR2: DFQATT, SNEGSKA (reference sequence). CDR3 in DNA: TGCAGCGGCGACAGGGCGAACACTGAAGCTTTCTTT. It translates to CSGDRANTEAFF.

This clonotype has ten or more counts. The chain recombines TRBV10-1 with TRBJ2-1; D may match TRBD1 or TRBD2 (6 bases each). Trimming stripped 4 bases from V and 7 bases from J, with 17 bases between. From germline, CDR1 is WNHNN and CDR2 SYGVQD (reference sequence). The CDR3 totals 15 residues. The CDR3 protein is CASSGWGALGNEQFF. The CDR3 DNA reads TGCGCCAGCAGTGGTTGGGGGGCGCTAGGGAATGAGCAGTTCTTC.

This clonotype was picked up many times. This chain connects TRBV5-1 to TRBJ2-7, with unresolved D. Trimming took off 3 bases at V and 0 bases at J, with 10 bases between the two ends. CDR1 is SGHRS, CDR2 YFSETQ, per germline. The CDR3 is 14 residues long. The CDR3, as DNA: TGCGCCAGCAGCTCCGATCCGAGCTCCTACGAGCAGTACTTC. Translation: CASSSDPSSYEQYF.

This clonotype was counted between two and nine times. The V and J genes are TRBV29-1 and TRBJ2-3; D unresolved. The ends were cut back, 3 bases at V and 0 bases at J, with 10 bases in the middle. CDR1 and CDR2 (germline): SQVTM, ANQGSEA. The CDR3 sequence is 14 residues long. CDR3 sequence (DNA): TGCAGCGTTGACATACGAACCAGCACAGATACGCAGTATTTT. Its protein is CSVDIRTSTDTQYF.

This clonotype was detected many times. V usage is TRBV20-1 and J usage is TRBJ2-7, with 12 bases fitting TRBD2. CDR1 and CDR2 from the germline V gene are DFQATT and SNEGSKA (reference sequence). This CDR3 region has 15 residues. V shed 5 bases, J shed 7 bases, and the junction held 12 bases outside the gene matches. The CDR3 DNA sequence: TGCAGTGCTGAGCTAGCGGGAGGGGTATGGGGAGAGCAGTACTTC. Protein: CSAELAGGVWGEQYF.

The chain employs TRBV5-4 and TRBJ1-1, with TRBD1 matching over 8 bases. This CDR3 spans 14 amino acids. J was trimmed by 1 base and V by 5 bases; bases with no gene match: 4. The germline CDR1 and CDR2 sequences are SGHNT and YYREEE (reference sequence). Here the CDR3 reads CASRTGQANTEAFF. The CDR3 DNA reads TGTGCCAGCAGGACGGGACAGGCGAACACTGAAGCTTTCTTT.

The chain links TRBV5-1 to TRBJ2-1, with 8 nucleotides matching TRBD2. With V trimmed by 0 bases and J by 10 bases, 6 bases remained unmatched. The CDR3 spans 14 residues. CDR1 and CDR2 from the germline V gene are SGHRS and YFSETQ. CDR3 sequence: CASSLEGLGGEQFF. The CDR3 region has the DNA TGCGCCAGCAGCTTGGAGGGACTAGGCGGGGAGCAGTTCTTC.